These 17 T cell receptor beta chains came from one sample sequenced in a study of blood T cell repertoires in COVID-19. Clones were read by immunoSEQ multiplex PCR, and TCRdb kept only the in-frame ones, dropping some. Of 300,000 to 450,000 clones detected, approximately 87% appear once; the ten largest clones hold approximately 2.4%. Input material: peripheral blood. The receptors were sampled from a woman aged 55 to 70 with COVID-19, enrolled during active disease.

J is TRBJ1-4 and V is TRBV7-6; 8 bases fit TRBD1. Trimming removed 5 bases from V and 0 bases from J; junction bases left unmatched: 5. The CDR3 contains 16 residues. Germline V CDR1 and CDR2: SGHVS, FNYEAQ. CDR3 sequence: CASSHYRGATNEKLFF. CDR3 DNA sequence: TGTGCCAGCAGCCATTACAGGGGGGCAACTAATGAAAAACTGTTTTTT.

This clone was seen more than once but under ten times. The V and J genes are TRBV11-3 and TRBJ2-1; D is uncertain. The CDR3 is 13 residues long. Germline V gene sequence: CDR1 SGHNT, CDR2 YENEEA. V lost 0 bases to trimming and J lost 6 bases, with 6 bases between them. As DNA, the CDR3 is TGTGCCAGCAGCTTAGATGTTCTCAATGAGCAGTTCTTC. It yields the protein CASSLDVLNEQFF.

This clone was recorded a few times. The J gene is TRBJ1-2, the V gene TRBV4-2; TRBD1 is a possible D gene (5 bases). V dropped 0 bases and J dropped 2 bases, with 10 bases sitting between them. CDR1 and CDR2 from the germline V gene are LGHNA and YNFKEQ. The CDR3 contains 15 residues. This CDR3 is CASSQDSTVNYGYTF. The CDR3 DNA reads TGTGCCAGCAGCCAAGATTCGACAGTCAACTATGGCTACACCTTC.

The chain employs TRBV29-1 and TRBJ2-7, with TRBD1 matching 10 bases. Trimming removed 7 bases from V and 2 bases from J; junction bases left unmatched: 5. This CDR3 has 13 residues. In germline, CDR1 is SQVTM, CDR2 ANQGSEA. The CDR3 DNA is TGCAGCGCTAACGGACAGGGGGCCTACGAGCAGTACTTC. Residues: CSANGQGAYEQYF.

This clone has just one count. This CDR3 is CACRGGLDTQYF. In DNA, the CDR3 is TGTGCTTGCCGGGGGGGCTTAGATACGCAGTATTTT. The chain is built from TRBV30 and TRBJ2-3; 8 nucleotides align to TRBD2. Per germline, CDR1 GTSNPN and CDR2 SVGIG (reference sequence). CDR3 size: 12 residues. The full variable domain, in which reference TRBV30 and TRBJ2-3 provide the parts outside the CDR3, is SQTIHQWPATLVQPVGSPLSLECTVEGTSNPNLYWYRQAAGRGLQLLFYSVGIGQISSEVPQNLSASRPQDRQFILSSKKLLLSDSGFYLCACRGGLDTQYFGPGTRLTVL.

This clone appeared once. V usage is TRBV5-4 and J usage is TRBJ1-1; TRBD1 might be the D (5 bases). CDR3 length: 13 residues. CDR1 SGHNT and CDR2 YYREEE come from the germline V gene (reference sequence). The V end lost 0 bases, the J end lost 6 bases, and 9 bases lay between the germline ends. Written as DNA, the CDR3 is TGTGCCAGCAGCTTGGCAGGGTCGGCTGAAGCTTTCTTT. Amino acid sequence: CASSLAGSAEAFF.

The chain couples TRBV5-1 to TRBJ2-7; 9 bases match TRBD1. Germline CDR1 reads SGHRS; CDR2 reads YFSETQ. The CDR3 sequence is 14 residues long. V lost 4 bases to trimming and J lost 6 bases; unmatched junction nucleotides: 8. The chain's CDR3 is CASSPRTGDGEQYF. The DNA of the CDR3 is TGCGCCAGCAGCCCCCGGACAGGGGACGGCGAGCAGTACTTC.

The V gene is TRBV29-1, the J gene TRBJ1-1, with 7 bases matching TRBD1. J was trimmed by 0 bases and V by 0 bases; bases with no gene match: 7. CDR3 length: 16 amino acids. Germline lookup yields CDR1 SQVTM and CDR2 ANQGSEA. Here the CDR3 DNA reads TGCAGCGTTGAAGATTTCAGGGGGGCGATGAACACTGAAGCTTTCTTT. Its translation is CSVEDFRGAMNTEAFF.

J is TRBJ1-4 and V is TRBV11-2; 7 bases agree with TRBD1. Germline V gene data show CDR1 as SGHAT and CDR2 as FQNNGV. The ends lost 4 bases at V and 8 bases at J; junction bases unmatched: 10. The CDR3 has 15 amino acids. In DNA form, the CDR3 reads TGTGCCAGCAGCTCTCGGGACAGTATTCACGAAAAACTGTTTTTT. Residues: CASSSRDSIHEKLFF.

The V gene is TRBV5-4, the J gene TRBJ2-1, with 11 bases matching TRBD2. CDR3 size: 15 residues. The germline CDR1 and CDR2 sequences are SGHNT and YYREEE (reference sequence). The ends lost 0 bases at V and 7 bases at J; junction bases unmatched: 3. The CDR3 bases are TGTGCCAGCAGCTTGGGCGCTAGCGGGGGGAATGAGCAGTTCTTC. Translating it yields CASSLGASGGNEQFF.

The V call is TRBV28, the J call TRBJ1-1; the D gene is possibly TRBD1 (6 bases). CDR1 and CDR2 from the germline V gene are MDHEN and SYDVKM. V was trimmed by 6 bases and J by 12 bases, leaving 14 bases between them. CDR3 length equals 11 residues. CDR3 nucleotide sequence: TGTGCCAGCAGCCGTCCAGGGGTGACTTTCTTT. Translating it yields CASSRPGVTFF. The whole variable domain, filled in from reference TRBV28 and TRBJ1-1, reads DVKVTQSSRYLVKRTGEKVFLECVQDMDHENMFWYRQDPGLGLRLIYFSYDVKMKEKGDIPEGYSVSREKKERFSLILESASTNQTSMYLCASSRPGVTFFGQGTRLTVV.

This clone was seen only once. The chain has TRBV28 and TRBJ2-5, with TRBD1 matching 10 bases. This CDR3 spans 14 amino acids. CDR1 and CDR2 (germline): MDHEN, SYDVKM. V shed 4 bases and J 5 bases; nucleotides not matched to a gene: 4. The CDR3 DNA reads TGTGCCAGCAGTTATGACAGGGGGCGGGAGACCCAGTACTTC. It encodes CASSYDRGRETQYF.

This clone was observed a few times. The rearrangement uses TRBV5-6 and TRBJ2-3; TRBD1 aligns across 8 bases. Germline values: CDR1 SGHDT, CDR2 YYEEEE. V shed 4 bases, J shed 4 bases, and the junction held 11 bases outside the gene matches. The CDR3 covers 16 residues. Here the CDR3 reads CASSLGAQGASDTQYF. Written as DNA, the CDR3 is TGTGCCAGCAGCCTCGGCGCCCAGGGGGCTTCAGATACGCAGTATTTT.

This chain uses TRBV7-3 with TRBJ2-2, with 8 bases lining up with TRBD1. The CDR3 consists of 15 residues. CDR1 and CDR2 from the germline V gene are SGHTA and FQGTGA. J lost 9 bases, V lost 4 bases, and 10 bases had no gene match. DNA for the CDR3: TGTGCCAGCAGCTCAGGACAGGGAAAACCGAGGGAGCTGTTTTTT. It yields the protein CASSSGQGKPRELFF.

The table lists this clone with a count of one. This chain connects TRBV21-1 to TRBJ2-1; no check of the table's D call, TRBD2, against the DNA was made. TRBV21-1 is flagged as a pseudogene. The CDR3 consists of 13 residues. CDR3 residues: CAISGGPNNEQFF. CDR3 coding DNA: TGTGCCATTAGCGGGGGGCCGAACAATGAGCAGTTCTTC.

This chain links TRBV30 with TRBJ2-7, with TRBD1 matching 8 bases. The CDR3 contains 13 residues. The ends lost 0 bases at V and 3 bases at J; junction bases unmatched: 1. Per the germline V gene, CDR1 is GTSNPN and CDR2 is SVGIG (reference sequence). CDR3 sequence reads: CAWSVDRDYEQYF. CDR3 nucleotides: TGTGCCTGGAGTGTGGACAGGGACTACGAGCAGTACTTC. Complete variable domain (other parts from reference TRBV30 and TRBJ2-7): SQTIHQWPATLVQPVGSPLSLECTVEGTSNPNLYWYRQAAGRGLQLLFYSVGIGQISSEVPQNLSASRPQDRQFILSSKKLLLSDSGFYLCAWSVDRDYEQYFGPGTRLTVT.

V is TRBV11-3 and J is TRBJ2-5; D unresolved. In germline, CDR1 is SGHNT, CDR2 YENEEA. The germline V and J ends were trimmed by 1 base and 3 bases, with 12 bases remaining between them. This CDR3 spans 15 amino acids. The CDR3 is CASSLGLTIEETQYF. CDR3 DNA: TGTGCCAGCAGCTTAGGCCTAACTATAGAAGAGACCCAGTACTTC.